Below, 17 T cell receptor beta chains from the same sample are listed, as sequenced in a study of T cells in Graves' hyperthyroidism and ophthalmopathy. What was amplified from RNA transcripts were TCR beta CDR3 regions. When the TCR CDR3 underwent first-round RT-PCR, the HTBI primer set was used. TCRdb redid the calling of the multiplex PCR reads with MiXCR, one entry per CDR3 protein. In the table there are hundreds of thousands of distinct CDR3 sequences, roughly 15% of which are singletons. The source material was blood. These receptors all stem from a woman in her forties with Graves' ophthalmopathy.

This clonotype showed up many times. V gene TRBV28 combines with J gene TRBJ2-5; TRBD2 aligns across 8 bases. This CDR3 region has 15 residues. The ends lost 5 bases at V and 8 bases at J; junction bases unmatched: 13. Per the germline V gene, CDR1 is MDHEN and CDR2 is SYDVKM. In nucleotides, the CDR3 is TGTGCCAGCAGTCCGTCGGTAGCGGGATTACCAACCCAGTACTTC. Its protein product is CASSPSVAGLPTQYF.

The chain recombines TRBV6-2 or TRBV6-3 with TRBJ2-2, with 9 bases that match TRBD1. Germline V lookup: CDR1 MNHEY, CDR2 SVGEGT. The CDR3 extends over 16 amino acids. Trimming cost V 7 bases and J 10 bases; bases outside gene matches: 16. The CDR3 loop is CASILQGAPAAEELFF. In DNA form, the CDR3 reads TGTGCCAGCATCCTACAGGGGGCGCCGGCCGCCGAGGAGCTGTTTTTT.

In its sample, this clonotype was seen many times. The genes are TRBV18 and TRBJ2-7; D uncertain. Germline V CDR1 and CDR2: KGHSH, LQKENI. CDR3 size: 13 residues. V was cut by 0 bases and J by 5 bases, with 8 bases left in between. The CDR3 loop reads CASSPPTSNEQYF. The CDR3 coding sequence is TGTGCCAGCTCACCACCAACGAGCAACGAGCAGTACTTC.

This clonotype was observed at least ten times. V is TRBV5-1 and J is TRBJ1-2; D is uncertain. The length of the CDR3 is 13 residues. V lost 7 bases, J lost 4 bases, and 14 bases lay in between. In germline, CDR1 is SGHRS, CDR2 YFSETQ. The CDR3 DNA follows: TGCGCCAGCCGGCCTGGGAACTTCTATGGCTACACCTTC. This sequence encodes CASRPGNFYGYTF.

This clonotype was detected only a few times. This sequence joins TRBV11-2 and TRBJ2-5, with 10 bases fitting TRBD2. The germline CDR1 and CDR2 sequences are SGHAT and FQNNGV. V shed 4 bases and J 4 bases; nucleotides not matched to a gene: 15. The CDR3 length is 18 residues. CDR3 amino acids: CASSSPGALAGRSETQYF. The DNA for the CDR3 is TGTGCCAGCAGCTCGCCAGGGGCACTAGCGGGGCGGTCAGAGACCCAGTACTTC.

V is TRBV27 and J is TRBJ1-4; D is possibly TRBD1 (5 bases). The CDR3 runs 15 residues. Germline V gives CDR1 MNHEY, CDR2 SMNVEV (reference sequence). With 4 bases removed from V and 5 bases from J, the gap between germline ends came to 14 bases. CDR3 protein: CASSSKRTQNEKLFF. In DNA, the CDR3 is TGTGCCAGCAGTTCTAAGAGGACACAAAATGAAAAACTGTTTTTT. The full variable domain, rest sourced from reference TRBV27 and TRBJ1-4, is EAQVTQNPRYLITVTGKKLTVTCSQNMNHEYMSWYRQDPGLGLRQIYYSMNVEVTDKGDVPEGYKVSRKEKRNFPLILESPSPNQTSLYFCASSSKRTQNEKLFFGSGTQLSVL.

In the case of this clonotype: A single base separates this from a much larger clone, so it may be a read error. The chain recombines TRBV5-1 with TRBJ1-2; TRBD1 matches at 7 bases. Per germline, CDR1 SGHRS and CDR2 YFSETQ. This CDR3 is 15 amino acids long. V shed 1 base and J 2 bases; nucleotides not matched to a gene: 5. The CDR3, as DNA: TGCGCCAGCAGCTTGCTAGGGGGCCAGAACTATGGCTACACCTTC. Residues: CASSLLGGQNYGYTF.

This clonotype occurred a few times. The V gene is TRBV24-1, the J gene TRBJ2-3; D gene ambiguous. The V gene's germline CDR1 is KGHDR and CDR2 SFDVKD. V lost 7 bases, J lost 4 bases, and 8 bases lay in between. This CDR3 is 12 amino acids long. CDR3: CATSPGPDTQYF. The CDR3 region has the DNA TGTGCCACCAGCCCTGGGCCAGATACGCAGTATTTT.

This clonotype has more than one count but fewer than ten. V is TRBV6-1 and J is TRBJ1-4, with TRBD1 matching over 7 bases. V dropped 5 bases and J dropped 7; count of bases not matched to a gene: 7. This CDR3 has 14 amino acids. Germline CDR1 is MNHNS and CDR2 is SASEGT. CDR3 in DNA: TGTGCCAGCAGTAAATTGGACAGGCTTGAAAAACTGTTTTTT. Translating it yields CASSKLDRLEKLFF.

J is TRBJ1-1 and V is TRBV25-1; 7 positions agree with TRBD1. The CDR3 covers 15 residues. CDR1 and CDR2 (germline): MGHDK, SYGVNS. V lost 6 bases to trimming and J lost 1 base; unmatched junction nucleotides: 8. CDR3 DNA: TGTGCCAGCAGCCCCCCGGGACAGAGGAACACTGAAGCTTTCTTT. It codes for CASSPPGQRNTEAFF.

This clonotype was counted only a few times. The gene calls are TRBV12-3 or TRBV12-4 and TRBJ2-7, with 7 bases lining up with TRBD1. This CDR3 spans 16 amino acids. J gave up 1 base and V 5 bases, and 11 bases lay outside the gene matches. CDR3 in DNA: TGTGCCAGCAGTCCCTGGGACAGTTCAACTTCCTACGAGCAGTACTTC. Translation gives CASSPWDSSTSYEQYF.

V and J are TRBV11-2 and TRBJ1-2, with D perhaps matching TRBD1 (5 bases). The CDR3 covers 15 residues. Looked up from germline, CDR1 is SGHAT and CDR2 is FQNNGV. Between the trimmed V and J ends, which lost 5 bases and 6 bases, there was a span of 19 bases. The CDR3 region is CASSNLAGTDDGYTF. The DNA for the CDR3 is TGTGCCAGCAGCAACCTCGCCGGGACGGACGATGGCTACACCTTC. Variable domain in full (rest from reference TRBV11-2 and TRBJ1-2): EAGVAQSPRYKIIEKRQSVAFWCNPISGHATLYWYQQILGQGPKLLIQFQNNGVVDDSQLPKDRFSAERLKGVDSTLKIQPAKLEDSAVYLCASSNLAGTDDGYTFGSGTRLTVV.

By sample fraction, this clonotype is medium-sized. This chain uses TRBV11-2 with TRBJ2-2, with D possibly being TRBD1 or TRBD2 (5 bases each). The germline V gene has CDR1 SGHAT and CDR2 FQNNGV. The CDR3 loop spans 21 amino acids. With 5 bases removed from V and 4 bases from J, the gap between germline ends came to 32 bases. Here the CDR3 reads CASSGPGTGPNPGLFTGELFF. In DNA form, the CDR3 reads TGTGCCAGCAGCGGCCCAGGGACCGGCCCAAACCCGGGGTTATTCACCGGGGAGCTGTTTTTT.

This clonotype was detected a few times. CDR3 residues: CASSQGLAGALEQYF. CDR3 in DNA: TGTGCCAGCAGCCAAGGACTAGCGGGAGCCCTCGAGCAGTACTTC. The chain employs TRBV14 and TRBJ2-7, with TRBD2 identical over 12 bases. The germline gives CDR1 SGHDN, CDR2 FVKESK. The CDR3 runs to 15 residues. J gave up 6 bases and V 1 base, and 4 bases lay outside the gene matches.

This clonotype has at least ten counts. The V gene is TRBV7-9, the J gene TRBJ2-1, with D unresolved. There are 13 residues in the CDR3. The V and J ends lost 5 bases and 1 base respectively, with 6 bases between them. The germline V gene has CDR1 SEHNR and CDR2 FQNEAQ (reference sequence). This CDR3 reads CASSLPSYNEQFF. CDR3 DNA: TGTGCCAGCAGCCTTCCTTCCTACAATGAGCAGTTCTTC.

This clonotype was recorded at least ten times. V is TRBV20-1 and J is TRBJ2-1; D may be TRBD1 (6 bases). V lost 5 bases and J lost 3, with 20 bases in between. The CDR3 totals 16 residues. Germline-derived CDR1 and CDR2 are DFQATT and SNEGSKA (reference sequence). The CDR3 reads CSAPRTARGIYNEQFF. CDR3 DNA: TGCAGTGCTCCGCGGACAGCTAGGGGGATCTACAATGAGCAGTTCTTC.

CDR3 residues: CSATKRGDWGEQFF. In DNA, the CDR3 is TGCAGTGCTACTAAAAGGGGAGACTGGGGTGAGCAGTTCTTC. The chain joins TRBV20-1 to TRBJ2-1, with D possibly called TRBD1 or TRBD2 (5 bases each). Trimming removed 4 bases from V and 9 bases from J, with 19 bases in between. Looked up from germline, CDR1 is DFQATT and CDR2 is SNEGSKA (reference sequence). The CDR3 sequence is 14 residues long.